Sequencing of this TCR beta chain was carried out in a study of blood T cell repertoires in COVID-19. Study details: Whether acute or convalescent, the COVID-19 samples came from the United States, Italy and Spain. Nucleic acid was either cDNA or gDNA, and it came from T cells, B-cell-depleted T cells, or PBMCs.

This CDR3 is 14 amino acids long. V lost 0 bases to trimming and J lost 6 bases; unmatched junction nucleotides: 3. Germline CDR1 reads SGHRS; CDR2 reads YFSETQ. Authors' methods: Estimated nucleated cell counts came from reference gene primer amplification. Repertoires were generated with immunoSEQ multiplex PCR, while TCRdb's copy carries only in-frame clones and drops some. V and J calls and clone size are copied from that table; D and trimming were computed from the DNA. The sample yields approximately 53,000 clones, around nine tenths seen once. This TCR came from a human donor in a cohort sampled during active COVID-19. Sequencing was carried out using peripheral blood. The rearrangement joins TRBV5-1 to TRBJ2-7, with 10 bases identical to TRBD1. In nucleotides, the CDR3 is TGCGCCAGCAGCTTGGTGGGACAGGGGACCGAGCAGTACTTC. Translating it yields CASSLVGQGTEQYF.